The 26 T cell receptor beta chains presented below share a single source sample, sequenced in a study of T cell responses to AZD1222 COVID-19 vaccine. TCRdb keeps only in-frame clones here, not all; method: immunoSEQ multiplex PCR. This table holds around 140,000 clones, about 90% found once. The material sequenced was peripheral blood, taken 28 days after the second AZD1222 dose. These receptors were collected from an adult who received the AZD1222 COVID-19 vaccine.

V is TRBV18 and J is TRBJ2-1; TRBD2 is a possible D gene (7 bases). V was trimmed by 3 bases and J by 4 bases, leaving 19 bases between them. This CDR3 contains 17 residues. CDR1 is KGHSH and CDR2 is LQKENI in the germline V gene. The CDR3 spells CASSPRGAAGTYNEQFF. CDR3 DNA: TGTGCCAGCTCACCCCGGGGGGCAGCGGGGACATACAATGAGCAGTTCTTC.

The rearrangement links TRBV6-1 to TRBJ2-7; 8 bases line up with TRBD1. CDR1 and CDR2 (germline): MNHNS, SASEGT. The CDR3 loop spans 14 amino acids. V lost 3 bases, J lost 3 bases, and 4 bases stayed unmatched. CDR3 nucleotides: TGTGCCAGCAGTGAGTACGGACAGGGCTACGAGCAGTACTTC. It translates to CASSEYGQGYEQYF.

Comments on this clone: Sequence at one end of the junction differs from germline and may be a read error. The DNA for the CDR3 is TGTGCCAGCAGTACAGGGGGCGTAGGGTTTAGGAACTTC. Its translation is CASSTGGVGFRNF. The chain has TRBV25-1 and TRBJ2-7; 9 nucleotides align to TRBD1. Germline V gives CDR1 MGHDK, CDR2 SYGVNS. This CDR3 spans 13 amino acids.

The rearrangement uses TRBV15 and TRBJ2-1; D may correspond to TRBD1 or TRBD2 (7 bases each). Germline V gene data show CDR1 as LNHNV and CDR2 as YYDKDF (reference sequence). Trimming removed 5 bases from V and 2 bases from J, with 16 bases in between. This CDR3 is 16 amino acids long. The CDR3 DNA reads TGTGCCACCAGCTCAGGGGGAGGGCCAACCTACAATGAGCAGTTCTTC. It codes for CATSSGGGPTYNEQFF.

The gene calls are TRBV5-5 and TRBJ2-5; a possible D gene is TRBD2 (6 bases). The V and J ends lost 7 bases and 2 bases respectively, with 21 bases between them. The germline CDR1 and CDR2 sequences are SGHKS and YYEKEE (reference sequence). The CDR3 runs 16 residues. The CDR3 DNA follows: TGTGCCAGCGGCGGAGGGGCTCATGCCGGGCAAGAGACCCAGTACTTC. This translates into CASGGGAHAGQETQYF.

The chain links TRBV18 to TRBJ2-2, with D possibly being TRBD1 (7 bases). This CDR3 region has 17 residues. Germline loops: CDR1 KGHSH, CDR2 LQKENI. Trimming took off 6 bases at V and 1 base at J, with 18 bases between the two ends. The CDR3 DNA sequence: TGTGCCAGCTCGCTGCGGGCGGGACAGCTGAACACCGGGGAGCTGTTTTTT. Encoded protein: CASSLRAGQLNTGELFF.

The chain links TRBV10-3 to TRBJ1-2, with D maybe TRBD1 (6 bases). V was shortened by 0 bases and J by 7 bases, with 12 bases between the two germline ends. The CDR3 totals 14 residues. Per the germline V gene, CDR1 is ENHRY and CDR2 is SYGVKD. The CDR3 sequence is CAISESYREGGYTF. The CDR3 bases are TGTGCCATCAGTGAGTCGTACAGGGAGGGTGGCTACACCTTC.

The CDR3 sequence is CASSPEGGGYGYTF. The CDR3 DNA sequence: TGTGCCAGCAGCCCAGAGGGAGGCGGCTATGGCTACACCTTC. This chain links TRBV7-9 with TRBJ1-2; D unresolved. The germline V gene has CDR1 SEHNR and CDR2 FQNEAQ (reference sequence). CDR3 length equals 14 residues. Trimming shortened V by 5 bases and J by 4 bases, and 14 bases separated the two germline ends.

This clone occurred a few times. V gene TRBV7-8 combines with J gene TRBJ2-7; D is unresolved. Trimming shortened V by 2 bases and J by 4 bases, and 6 bases separated the two germline ends. The CDR3 has 12 residues. Germline V CDR1 and CDR2: SGHVS, FQNEAQ. Written as DNA, the CDR3 is TGTGCCAGCAGCTTATCATCTTACGAGCAGTACTTC. Translating it yields CASSLSSYEQYF.

The genes are TRBV5-1 and TRBJ2-3, with D perhaps TRBD2 (6 bases). The CDR3 length is 14 residues. Trimming removed 6 bases from V and 4 bases from J, with 15 bases in between. Germline lookup yields CDR1 SGHRS and CDR2 YFSETQ. The CDR3, as DNA: TGCGCCAGCACCCTCTCGGGGGAGGCAGATACGCAGTATTTT. Its translation: CASTLSGEADTQYF.

V is TRBV19 and J is TRBJ1-5; D unclear. Germline V CDR1 and CDR2: LNHDA, SQIVND (reference sequence). Trimming took off 2 bases at V and 0 bases at J, with 11 bases between the two ends. This CDR3 has 16 residues. The CDR3 nucleotides are TGTGCCAGTAGTATACGGGCACAGCTTAGCAATCAGCCCCAGCATTTT. It specifies CASSIRAQLSNQPQHF.

The chain uses TRBV9 and TRBJ1-1; 8 bases are shared with TRBD1. Germline values: CDR1 SGDLS, CDR2 YYNGEE. The CDR3 extends over 15 amino acids. Trimming removed 3 bases from V and 1 base from J; junction bases left unmatched: 5. The CDR3 protein is CASSELDRGNTEAFF. CDR3 nucleotides: TGTGCCAGCAGCGAACTTGACAGGGGGAACACTGAAGCTTTCTTT.

The V call is TRBV10-1, the J call TRBJ2-2; weak D call: TRBD2 (5 bases). Germline CDR1 and CDR2: WNHNN and SYGVQD (reference sequence). The CDR3 has 13 residues. V dropped 3 bases and J dropped 8 bases, with 10 bases sitting between them. CDR3 nucleotides: TGCGCCAGCAGTGAAATGTCGGGAGGGGAGCTGTTTTTT. This encodes CASSEMSGGELFF.

The chain uses TRBV6-2 or TRBV6-3 and TRBJ1-5; TRBD1 is a possible D gene (6 bases). V gave up 2 bases and J gave up 5 bases, with 13 bases separating them. The CDR3 spans 15 residues. The V gene's germline CDR1 is MNHEY and CDR2 SVGEGT. The CDR3 coding sequence is TGTGCCAGCAGTTACGGGTCGGGACACCATCAGCCCCAGCATTTT. Translating it yields CASSYGSGHHQPQHF.

The chain is built from TRBV6-5 and TRBJ1-2, with 7 nucleotides matching TRBD1. The CDR3 totals 13 residues. Trimming took 5 bases from V and 2 from J; bases not matched to a gene: 2. Germline CDR1 is MNHEY and CDR2 is SVGAGI. The chain's CDR3 is CASSRQGNYGYTF. CDR3 in DNA: TGTGCCAGCAGTCGACAGGGAAACTATGGCTACACCTTC.

This sequence joins TRBV11-2 and TRBJ1-1; D remains unclear. CDR3 size: 13 residues. The germline V gene has CDR1 SGHAT and CDR2 FQNNGV. V lost 3 bases to trimming and J lost 8 bases, with 13 bases between them. CDR3: CASSFYRGIEAFF. CDR3 in DNA: TGTGCCAGCAGCTTTTACCGGGGAATAGAAGCTTTCTTT.

This rearrangement joins TRBV3-1 (or the pseudogene TRBV3-2) to TRBJ1-5; D gene uncertain. From germline, CDR1 is LGHDT and CDR2 YNNKEL (reference sequence). Trimming pared 1 base from V and 2 bases from J, leaving 9 bases between. The CDR3 runs 15 residues. CDR3 coding DNA: TGTGCCAGCAGCCAAGGGCAGGCGGGCAATCAGCCCCAGCATTTT. This gives the protein CASSQGQAGNQPQHF.

The V and J genes are TRBV6-5 and TRBJ1-2, with 9 bases matching TRBD1. Germline CDR1 and CDR2: MNHEY and SVGAGI. The ends lost 6 bases at V and 7 bases at J; junction bases unmatched: 12. The CDR3 is made up of 15 amino acids. CDR3 bases: TGTGCCAGCAGCTTCTTCACAGGGGGCTCGGGTGGCTACACCTTC. Amino acid sequence: CASSFFTGGSGGYTF.

This chain joins TRBV19 and TRBJ2-1, with D uncertain. Trimming took off 7 bases at V and 8 bases at J, with 21 bases between the two ends. CDR1 is LNHDA and CDR2 is SQIVND in the germline V gene (reference sequence). The CDR3 spans 15 residues. The CDR3 sequence: CASNRWAGLNDEQFF. In DNA, the CDR3 is TGTGCCAGTAATCGGTGGGCTGGGCTTAACGATGAGCAGTTCTTC. Combining the CDR3 with reference TRBV19 and TRBJ2-1 gives the whole variable domain DGGITQSPKYLFRKEGQNVTLSCEQNLNHDAMYWYRQDPGQGLRLIYYSQIVNDFQKGDIAEGYSVSREKKESFPLTVTSAQKNPTAFYLCASNRWAGLNDEQFFGPGTRLTVL.

The chain uses TRBV28 and TRBJ1-2; D not resolved. Trimming removed 3 bases at V and 4 bases at J, with 3 bases between. This CDR3 region has 11 residues. Germline CDR1 reads MDHEN; CDR2 reads SYDVKM. The CDR3 spells CASSFAYGYTF. Here the CDR3 DNA reads TGTGCCAGCAGTTTTGCCTATGGCTACACCTTC.

The CDR3 DNA reads TGTGCCAGCAGGGCCCCGGAGGGTGGGGAGACCCAGTACTTC. Translated: CASRAPEGGETQYF. J is TRBJ2-5 and V is TRBV6-4; a possible D gene is TRBD2 (6 bases). The germline gives CDR1 MRHNA, CDR2 SNTAGT. This CDR3 has 14 amino acids. V was clipped by 6 bases and J by 5 bases, with 16 bases between them.

J is TRBJ1-1 and V is TRBV10-3; D is perhaps TRBD1 (6 bases). Per the germline V gene, CDR1 is ENHRY and CDR2 is SYGVKD. This CDR3 comprises 14 residues. V was shortened by 4 bases and J by 1 base, with 10 bases between the two germline ends. The CDR3 sequence is CAISGTAPNTEAFF. The CDR3, as DNA: TGTGCCATCAGTGGGACAGCTCCGAACACTGAAGCTTTCTTT.

The table lists this clone with a count of one. The chain employs TRBV6-2 or TRBV6-3 and TRBJ2-1, with 9 bases matching TRBD2. The V segment lost 0 bases and the J segment 6 bases; nucleotides outside the gene matches: 12. The V gene's germline CDR1 is MNHEY and CDR2 SVGEGT. This CDR3 spans 18 amino acids. The CDR3: CASSYSRLGTSLINEQFF. In DNA, the CDR3 is TGTGCCAGCAGTTACTCGAGGTTAGGGACTAGCCTTATCAATGAGCAGTTCTTC.

This clone was detected only a few times. This chain uses TRBV3-1 (or the pseudogene TRBV3-2) with TRBJ1-6, with 7 bases lining up with TRBD1. Looked up from germline, CDR1 is LGHDT and CDR2 is YNNKEL (reference sequence). This CDR3 is built from 16 residues. The junction had 7 bases not matched to a gene; V was cut back by 3 bases and J by 5 bases. CDR3 sequence reads: CASSHADRPDNSPLHF. In nucleotides, the CDR3 is TGTGCCAGCAGCCACGCGGACAGGCCCGATAATTCACCCCTCCACTTT.

The chain joins TRBV19 to TRBJ1-5; possibly TRBD1 for D (5 bases). V gave up 8 bases and J gave up 6 bases, with 14 bases separating them. The V gene's germline CDR1 is LNHDA and CDR2 SQIVND (reference sequence). The CDR3 has 13 amino acids. CDR3 DNA sequence: TGTGCCAGTCTCTCCAGTGGGGGTCAGCCCCAGCATTTT. Protein: CASLSSGGQPQHF. Filled out from reference TRBV19 and TRBJ1-5, the complete variable domain reads DGGITQSPKYLFRKEGQNVTLSCEQNLNHDAMYWYRQDPGQGLRLIYYSQIVNDFQKGDIAEGYSVSREKKESFPLTVTSAQKNPTAFYLCASLSSGGQPQHFGDGTRLSIL.

This rearrangement joins TRBV19 to TRBJ1-1; D not certain. The CDR3 contains 13 residues. V shed 3 bases and J shed 4 bases, with 9 bases lying between them. Germline V lookup: CDR1 LNHDA, CDR2 SQIVND (reference sequence). For the CDR3, the DNA is TGTGCCAGTAGTATGTCAGGTTTCACTGAAGCTTTCTTT. Its protein is CASSMSGFTEAFF.